This T cell receptor beta chain was retrieved from a study of regulatory T cells in long-lasting Graves disease. This clonotype has ten or more counts. Its antigen is currently unknown. There are 13 residues in the CDR3. V dropped 3 bases and J dropped 5; count of bases not matched to a gene: 3. Looked up from germline, CDR1 is DFQATT and CDR2 is SNEGSKA (reference sequence). Study-level results: Persistent Graves' patients possessed reduced TCR diversity relative to recently diagnosed ones. Comparison showed that persistent patients shared more public clonotypes (2,741) than new patients (966).

Building of the TCR beta libraries involved iRepertoire HTBI primers and Arm-PCR of CDR3 regions. TCRdb ran MiXCR on the multiplex PCR reads and lists one entry per CDR3 protein. The sample yields under 300,000 distinct CDR3 sequences, around 19% seen once. Time point given: newly diagnosed GD, antithyroid drugs for less than 3 months. Isolated PBMC RNA provided the starting material for the TCR library. The data also belong to a second study, concerning T cells in Graves' hyperthyroidism and ophthalmopathy. That paper notes: Patients counted as stable if ophthalmopathy did not develop within 18 months. With the HTBI primer set, the TCR CDR3 went through a first round of RT-PCR.

The clonotype comes from a woman younger than 45 with Graves disease. V gene TRBV20-1 combines with J gene TRBJ1-2; 10 bases align to TRBD1. This specimen was peripheral blood mononuclear cells (PBMCs), taken at new diagnosis, from a patient treated with antithyroid drugs. The chain's CDR3 is CSASPGQGYGYTF. The CDR3 nucleotides are TGCAGTGCTAGCCCGGGACAGGGGTATGGCTACACCTTC.